The 27 T cell receptor beta chains presented below share a single source sample, sequenced in a study of vaccination effects on CD4 cells after COVID-19. These receptors' targets are unknown. Assay used: immunoSEQ multiplex PCR; TCRdb lists only in-frame clones, some missing. The data contain 25,000 or so clones, approximately 71% of them seen just once; the ten biggest clones take up around 13%. Under the ViraFEST assay, PBMC were stimulated with viral peptide pools so that antigen-specific CD4+ T cells expanded. Sequencing was performed afterwards. CD4+ T cells were isolated after 10 days of culture. Vaccinated participants had no history of SARS-CoV-2 infection and tested negative for nucleocapsid antibodies. The sequencing used CD4+ T cells from PBMCs cultured with HCoV-OC43 spike peptides, collected before COVID-19 vaccination. Subset in this sample: HCoV-OC43 spike overlapping peptide pool stimulation. These receptors were collected from a human donor who received a COVID-19 vaccine.

The genes are TRBV2 and TRBJ2-3; D possibly uses TRBD1 or TRBD2 (5 bases each). The germline V gene encodes CDR1 SNHLY and CDR2 FYNNEI. V lost 6 bases to trimming and J lost 2 bases, with 15 bases between them. The CDR3 is 15 amino acids. This CDR3 is CASRPRDLHTDTQYF. The CDR3 region has the DNA TGTGCCAGCAGGCCCAGGGACCTTCACACAGATACGCAGTATTTT.

The chain carries TRBV6-6 and TRBJ1-5; possible D gene TRBD1, 5 bases. The CDR3 contains 14 residues. Germline-derived CDR1 and CDR2 are MNHNY and SVGAGI (reference sequence). Trimming took 5 bases from V and 3 from J, leaving 11 bases between them. The CDR3 DNA follows: TGTGCCAGCAGTAAACAGGAAATCAATCAGCCCCAGCATTTT. It codes for CASSKQEINQPQHF.

CDR3 coding DNA: TGCGCCAGCAGCCCGGACAGTAACTATGGCTACACCTTC. Its translation: CASSPDSNYGYTF. The J gene is TRBJ1-2, the V gene TRBV5-1; D perhaps matches TRBD1 (6 bases). The germline V and J ends were trimmed by 4 bases and 1 base, with 8 bases remaining between them. Looked up from germline, CDR1 is SGHRS and CDR2 is YFSETQ. The CDR3 is made up of 13 amino acids.

In regard to this clone: The same CDR3 arises from other DNA sequences in this sample as well. The chain has TRBV6-1 and TRBJ2-5; perhaps TRBD2 as D (5 bases). Between the trimmed V and J ends, which lost 2 bases and 5 bases, there was a span of 12 bases. Germline CDR1 and CDR2: MNHNS and SASEGT. CDR3 length: 14 residues. The CDR3 reads CASSETGIGETQYF. Written as DNA, the CDR3 is TGTGCCAGCAGTGAAACGGGGATTGGGGAGACCCAGTACTTC.

This chain's CDR3 is CASRIQGRANYGYTF. The CDR3 coding sequence is TGTGCCAGTAGAATTCAGGGGAGGGCAAACTATGGCTACACCTTC. V and J are TRBV19 and TRBJ1-2, with a tentative D call TRBD1 (6 bases). CDR3 length: 15 residues. Trimming removed 6 bases at V and 2 bases at J, with 16 bases between. Germline V gives CDR1 LNHDA, CDR2 SQIVND (reference sequence).

The table lists this clone with a few counts. The genes are TRBV6-5 and TRBJ1-5; D unclear. V lost 5 bases to trimming and J lost 0 bases, with 5 bases between them. Per the germline V gene, CDR1 is MNHEY and CDR2 is SVGAGI. The length of the CDR3 is 13 residues. CDR3 in amino acids: CASSLLSNQPQHF. The CDR3 DNA follows: TGTGCCAGCAGTCTACTTAGCAATCAGCCCCAGCATTTT.

The J gene is TRBJ1-6, the V gene TRBV6-1; D might be TRBD1 (5 bases). This CDR3 region has 14 residues. The germline V gene has CDR1 MNHNS and CDR2 SASEGT. The V end lost 3 bases, the J end lost 6 bases, and 9 bases lay between the germline ends. CDR3 loop: CASSDRRANSPLHF. The CDR3 DNA reads as TGTGCCAGCAGTGACCGCAGGGCTAATTCACCCCTCCACTTT.

This clone has only a few counts. The rearrangement links TRBV27 to TRBJ1-4; 7 bases align to TRBD1. The V and J ends lost 7 bases and 7 bases, in that order; junction bases with no gene match: 9. The germline gives CDR1 MNHEY, CDR2 SMNVEV (reference sequence). This CDR3 is 14 amino acids long. CDR3 in DNA: TGTGCCAGCAAATTCCCCGGGACAGCTGAAAAACTGTTTTTT. Its translation is CASKFPGTAEKLFF. Full variable domain (rest looked up from reference TRBV27 and TRBJ1-4): EAQVTQNPRYLITVTGKKLTVTCSQNMNHEYMSWYRQDPGLGLRQIYYSMNVEVTDKGDVPEGYKVSRKEKRNFPLILESPSPNQTSLYFCASKFPGTAEKLFFGSGTQLSVL.

In DNA, the CDR3 is TGTGCCAGCAGCCGGGAGGCAGACAGCTCTGGAAACACCATATATTTT. Protein: CASSREADSSGNTIYF. The chain couples TRBV4-2 to TRBJ1-3, with a tentative D call TRBD1 (5 bases). The germline CDR1 and CDR2 sequences are LGHNA and YNFKEQ. This CDR3 spans 16 amino acids. V lost 4 bases to trimming and J lost 0 bases, with 13 bases between them.

This clone is labeled as medium-sized. The genes are TRBV10-1 and TRBJ2-2, with 11 bases fitting TRBD2. The CDR3 consists of 17 residues. The V gene's germline CDR1 is WNHNN and CDR2 SYGVQD (reference sequence). V shed 3 bases, J shed 1 base, and the junction held 4 bases outside the gene matches. The CDR3 sequence is CASSDPGLAGNTGELFF. The CDR3 coding sequence is TGCGCCAGCAGTGACCCCGGACTAGCGGGGAACACCGGGGAGCTGTTTTTT.

V gene TRBV6-1 combines with J gene TRBJ1-2; tentative D call: TRBD1 (5 bases). The CDR3 covers 14 residues. V was cut by 1 base and J by 4 bases, with 10 bases left in between. In germline, CDR1 is MNHNS, CDR2 SASEGT. CDR3 amino acids: CASSEDGAVYGYTF. CDR3 DNA sequence: TGTGCCAGCAGTGAAGATGGGGCGGTCTATGGCTACACCTTC.

The CDR3 nucleotides are TGTGCCAGCAGTTACTCTGGGGGGGTTAGTCAGCCCCAGCATTTT. Translating it yields CASSYSGGVSQPQHF. This sequence joins TRBV6-5 and TRBJ1-5; a possible D gene is TRBD1 (5 bases). Germline loops: CDR1 MNHEY, CDR2 SVGAGI. The ends were cut back, 0 bases at V and 6 bases at J, with 12 bases in the middle. The CDR3 loop spans 15 amino acids.

The chain has TRBV6-5 and TRBJ2-7, with 10 bases that match TRBD1. Per the germline V gene, CDR1 is MNHEY and CDR2 is SVGAGI. The CDR3 is 16 residues long. V trimming: 0 bases; J trimming: 4 bases; junction bases outside the gene matches: 6. The CDR3 region has the DNA TGTGCCAGCAGTTACTCCGGGACAGGGGCTTTATACGAGCAGTACTTC. It specifies CASSYSGTGALYEQYF.

The rearrangement joins TRBV6-5 to TRBJ1-2, with D unclear. This CDR3 has 14 amino acids. V shed 6 bases and J shed 2 bases, with 13 bases lying between them. Germline loops: CDR1 MNHEY, CDR2 SVGAGI. The CDR3 loop is CASRYGEGNYGYTF. CDR3 in DNA: TGTGCCAGCAGATACGGGGAGGGAAACTATGGCTACACCTTC.

The V gene is TRBV6-6, the J gene TRBJ1-5; D might be TRBD1 (6 bases). V was cut by 10 bases and J by 6 bases, with 19 bases left in between. The CDR3 extends over 14 amino acids. The V gene's germline CDR1 is MNHNY and CDR2 SVGAGI (reference sequence). This CDR3 is CAIGEVGAGQPQHF. The CDR3 DNA sequence: TGTGCCATCGGGGAGGTGGGGGCAGGTCAGCCCCAGCATTTT.

The chain has TRBV7-9 and TRBJ2-7; 8 bases fit TRBD1. The CDR3 sequence is 16 residues long. CDR1 and CDR2 (germline): SEHNR, FQNEAQ (reference sequence). V shed 5 bases and J 2 bases; nucleotides not matched to a gene: 11. The CDR3 sequence: CASSAIRTGKTYEQYF. The CDR3 DNA follows: TGTGCCAGCAGCGCAATAAGGACAGGGAAGACCTACGAGCAGTACTTC.

The chain has TRBV6-5 and TRBJ1-1, with D uncertain. The CDR3 has 13 amino acids. V was trimmed by 1 base and J by 6 bases, leaving 9 bases between them. The germline V gene has CDR1 MNHEY and CDR2 SVGAGI. CDR3 bases: TGTGCCAGCAGTTACTTTGGTGTGGCTGAAGCTTTCTTT. Translating it yields CASSYFGVAEAFF.

The chain carries TRBV6-6 and TRBJ1-5; the D gene is possibly TRBD1 (6 bases). The CDR3 consists of 13 residues. Per germline, CDR1 MNHNY and CDR2 SVGAGI (reference sequence). V lost 9 bases, J lost 1 base, and 10 bases lay in between. DNA for the CDR3: TGTGCCAGTGCAGGGGAAAGCAATCAGCCCCAGCATTTT. Its translation is CASAGESNQPQHF.

This clone occurred once. V gene TRBV24-1 combines with J gene TRBJ2-6, with TRBD1 as a possible D gene (6 bases). Germline V gene data show CDR1 as KGHDR and CDR2 as SFDVKD. The CDR3 consists of 16 residues. V was cut by 4 bases and J by 0 bases, with 9 bases left in between. The CDR3 coding sequence is TGTGCCACCAGTGACCGGGACACCTCTGGGGCCAACGTCCTGACTTTC. This sequence encodes CATSDRDTSGANVLTF.

The chain links TRBV18 to TRBJ1-2; D is undetermined. This CDR3 region has 21 residues. CDR1 KGHSH and CDR2 LQKENI come from the germline V gene. The V and J ends lost 3 bases and 1 base respectively, with 30 bases between them. CDR3 residues: CASSPSIYRAPTMPGNYGYTF. CDR3 in DNA: TGTGCCAGCTCACCGTCGATTTATAGGGCACCCACTATGCCGGGTAACTATGGCTACACCTTC.

The chain carries TRBV2 and TRBJ2-6, with TRBD1 matching 8 bases. The V gene's germline CDR1 is SNHLY and CDR2 FYNNEI. The CDR3 totals 19 residues. Trimming at V came to 6 bases and at J to 1 base, leaving 14 bases not matched to a gene. The CDR3 DNA reads as TGTGCCAGCAGCCTACGTAGACAGGGGCCGGGATCTGGGGCCAACGTCCTGACTTTC. Its translation is CASSLRRQGPGSGANVLTF. Full variable domain (rest looked up from reference TRBV2 and TRBJ2-6): EPEVTQTPSHQVTQMGQEVILRCVPISNHLYFYWYRQILGQKVEFLVSFYNNEISEKSEIFDDQFSVERPDGSNFTLKIRSTKLEDSAMYFCASSLRRQGPGSGANVLTFGAGSRLTVL.

V gene TRBV6-5 combines with J gene TRBJ1-1; D is undetermined. This CDR3 comprises 11 residues. V lost 8 bases to trimming and J lost 1 base, with 5 bases between them. In germline, CDR1 is MNHEY, CDR2 SVGAGI. The CDR3 region is CASVTNTEAFF. The CDR3 region has the DNA TGTGCCAGCGTTACGAACACTGAAGCTTTCTTT.

The count of this clone is one. The V and J genes are TRBV4-2 and TRBJ2-5; the match to TRBD2 covers 10 bases. This CDR3 contains 16 residues. J gave up 5 bases and V 2 bases, and 8 bases lay outside the gene matches. CDR1 is LGHNA, CDR2 YNFKEQ, per germline. Written as DNA, the CDR3 is TGTGCCAGCAGCCAAAGTGCCGGGACTAGCGTTGAGACCCAGTACTTC. This encodes CASSQSAGTSVETQYF.

This clone was detected a few times. The chain uses TRBV30 and TRBJ1-2, with 8 bases fitting TRBD1. Trimming at V came to 2 bases and at J to 4 bases, leaving 3 bases not matched to a gene. The CDR3 has 13 residues. Germline CDR1 reads GTSNPN; CDR2 reads SVGIG (reference sequence). CDR3 loop: CAWSPGQVYGYTF. CDR3 nucleotide sequence: TGTGCCTGGAGTCCGGGACAGGTCTATGGCTACACCTTC.

The gene calls are TRBV29-1 and TRBJ2-1; the D gene is possibly TRBD2 (5 bases). The V gene's germline CDR1 is SQVTM and CDR2 ANQGSEA. Trimming took off 5 bases at V and 9 bases at J, with 11 bases between the two ends. The CDR3 loop spans 11 amino acids. Written as DNA, the CDR3 is TGCAGCGTTCTCACGGGGTTTGAGCAGTTCTTC. Its protein is CSVLTGFEQFF.

This clone was seen more than once but under ten times. The CDR3 protein is CASSRRNQRDSYEQYF. In DNA form, the CDR3 reads TGTGCCAGCAGCCGCAGGAATCAGCGGGATTCGTACGAGCAGTACTTC. This rearrangement joins TRBV4-2 to TRBJ2-7, with TRBD2 identical over 7 bases. The CDR3 length is 16 residues. Germline V gene data show CDR1 as LGHNA and CDR2 as YNFKEQ. V was clipped by 4 bases and J by 4 bases; unmatched bases: 13.

The V call is TRBV20-1, the J call TRBJ2-7; 15 bases align to TRBD2. J gave up 0 bases and V 3 bases, and 9 bases lay outside the gene matches. Germline assignment: CDR1 DFQATT and CDR2 SNEGSKA (reference sequence). This CDR3 comprises 18 residues. The CDR3: CSASSGLAGGGSSYEQYF. In DNA, the CDR3 is TGCAGTGCTAGTTCAGGACTAGCGGGAGGGGGTAGCTCCTACGAGCAGTACTTC.